The source of this T cell receptor beta chain is a study of T cells in Graves' hyperthyroidism and ophthalmopathy. CDR1 is KGHSH and CDR2 is LQKENI in the germline V gene. With 3 bases clipped from V and 1 base from J, the junction kept 5 bases outside the gene matches. The CDR3 loop spans 15 amino acids. Newly diagnosed patients aged 18 to 65 had hyperthyroidism of under 2 months' duration. Template material for amplifying TCR beta CDR3 regions consisted of RNA transcripts. A first-round RT-PCR of the TCR CDR3 used the HTBI primer set. A single record per CDR3 protein comes from TCRdb applying MiXCR to the multiplex PCR reads. The table lists approximately 480,000 distinct CDR3 sequences, about 20% of them singletons.

The receptor's source is a man between 18 and 29 years old with Graves' hyperthyroidism. The sequencing sample was made of blood. This sequence joins TRBV18 and TRBJ2-7; 8 bases agree with TRBD1. The CDR3: CASSPDRVTSYEQYF. CDR3 in DNA: TGTGCCAGCTCACCGGACAGGGTAACTTCCTACGAGCAGTACTTC.